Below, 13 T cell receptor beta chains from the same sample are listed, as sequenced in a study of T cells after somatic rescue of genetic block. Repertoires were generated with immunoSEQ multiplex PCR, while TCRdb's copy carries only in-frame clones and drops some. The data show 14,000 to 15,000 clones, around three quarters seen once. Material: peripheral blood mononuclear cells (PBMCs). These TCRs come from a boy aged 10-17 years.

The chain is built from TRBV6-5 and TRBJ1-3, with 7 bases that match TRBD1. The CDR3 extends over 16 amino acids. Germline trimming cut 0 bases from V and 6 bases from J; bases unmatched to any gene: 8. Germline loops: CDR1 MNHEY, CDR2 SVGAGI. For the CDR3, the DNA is TGTGCCAGCAGTTACTCCGCGACAGGGAATCAAAACACCATATATTTT. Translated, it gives CASSYSATGNQNTIYF.

DNA of the CDR3: TGCGCCAGCAGCGTACAGGGTCGGACCGGGGAGCTGTTTTTT. This gives the protein CASSVQGRTGELFF. The chain recombines TRBV5-1 with TRBJ2-2; possible D gene TRBD1, 6 bases. The CDR3 covers 14 residues. The germline V gene encodes CDR1 SGHRS and CDR2 YFSETQ. Trimming cost V 4 bases and J 5 bases, with 12 bases left between them.

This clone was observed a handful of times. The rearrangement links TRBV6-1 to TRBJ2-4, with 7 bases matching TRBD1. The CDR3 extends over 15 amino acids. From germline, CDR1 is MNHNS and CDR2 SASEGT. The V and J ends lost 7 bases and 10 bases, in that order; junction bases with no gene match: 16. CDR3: CASTPQGQLLWIQYF. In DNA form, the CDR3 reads TGTGCCAGCACCCCCCAGGGACAGCTTCTGTGGATTCAGTACTTC.

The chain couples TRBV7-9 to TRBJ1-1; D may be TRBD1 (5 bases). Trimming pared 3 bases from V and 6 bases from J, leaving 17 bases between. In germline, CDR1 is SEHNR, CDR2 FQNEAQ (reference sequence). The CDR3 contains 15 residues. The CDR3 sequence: CASSLVPELRAEAFF. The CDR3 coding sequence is TGTGCCAGCAGCTTGGTTCCGGAGCTCAGGGCTGAAGCTTTCTTT.

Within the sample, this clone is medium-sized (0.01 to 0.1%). The CDR3 nucleotides read TGTGCCAGCAGATTAGACAGGCACTCTGGAAACACCATATATTTT. It encodes CASRLDRHSGNTIYF. The J gene is TRBJ1-3, the V gene TRBV6-6, with a possible D match to TRBD1 (6 bases). The CDR3 covers 15 residues. V was trimmed by 6 bases and J by 0 bases, leaving 12 bases between them. CDR1 is MNHNY and CDR2 is SVGAGI in the germline V gene (reference sequence).

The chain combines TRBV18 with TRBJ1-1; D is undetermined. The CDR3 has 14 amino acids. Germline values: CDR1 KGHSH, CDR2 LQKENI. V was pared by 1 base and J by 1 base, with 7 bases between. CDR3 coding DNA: TGTGCCAGCTCACCACGGCAGCCGAACACTGAAGCTTTCTTT. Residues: CASSPRQPNTEAFF.

CDR3 region: CASSRFLSQGAVADTQYF. The CDR3 coding sequence is TGCGCCAGCAGCCGATTTCTCTCACAGGGGGCGGTGGCAGATACGCAGTATTTT. V is TRBV5-1 and J is TRBJ2-3; 9 nucleotides agree with TRBD1. Trimming took 4 bases from V and 4 from J; bases not matched to a gene: 16. CDR1 is SGHRS and CDR2 is YFSETQ in the germline V gene. The length of the CDR3 is 18 residues.

The CDR3 region is CASSLPPPYNEQFF. Written as DNA, the CDR3 is TGCGCCAGCAGCTTACCCCCCCCGTACAATGAGCAGTTCTTC. V and J are TRBV5-1 and TRBJ2-1; D uncertain. CDR1 is SGHRS, CDR2 YFSETQ, per germline. V lost 2 bases, J lost 4 bases, and 10 bases lay in between. This CDR3 comprises 14 residues.

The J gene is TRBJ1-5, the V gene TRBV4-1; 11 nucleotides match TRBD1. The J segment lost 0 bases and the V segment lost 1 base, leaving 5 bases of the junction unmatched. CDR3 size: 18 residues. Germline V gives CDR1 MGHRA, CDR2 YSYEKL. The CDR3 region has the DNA TGCGCCAGCAGCCAAGGGGGACAGGGGGGCTATAGCAATCAGCCCCAGCATTTT. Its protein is CASSQGGQGGYSNQPQHF.

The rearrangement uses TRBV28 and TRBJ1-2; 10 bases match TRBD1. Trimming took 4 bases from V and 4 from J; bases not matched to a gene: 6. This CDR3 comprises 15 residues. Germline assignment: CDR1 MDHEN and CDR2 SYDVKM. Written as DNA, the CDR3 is TGTGCCAGCAGTTCTTGGGACAGGGGACTCTATGGCTACACCTTC. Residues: CASSSWDRGLYGYTF.

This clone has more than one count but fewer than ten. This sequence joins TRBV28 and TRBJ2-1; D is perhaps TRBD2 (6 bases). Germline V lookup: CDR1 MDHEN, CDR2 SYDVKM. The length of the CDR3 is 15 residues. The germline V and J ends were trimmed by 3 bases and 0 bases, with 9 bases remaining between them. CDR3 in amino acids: CASSLDYSSYNEQFF. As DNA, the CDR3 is TGTGCCAGCAGTTTGGACTACAGCTCCTACAATGAGCAGTTCTTC.

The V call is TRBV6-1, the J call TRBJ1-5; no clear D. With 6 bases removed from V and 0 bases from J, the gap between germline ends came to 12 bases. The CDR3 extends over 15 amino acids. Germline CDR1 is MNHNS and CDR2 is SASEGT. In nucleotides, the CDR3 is TGTGCCAGCAGAATTGGTTCTTATAGCAATCAGCCCCAGCATTTT. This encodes CASRIGSYSNQPQHF.

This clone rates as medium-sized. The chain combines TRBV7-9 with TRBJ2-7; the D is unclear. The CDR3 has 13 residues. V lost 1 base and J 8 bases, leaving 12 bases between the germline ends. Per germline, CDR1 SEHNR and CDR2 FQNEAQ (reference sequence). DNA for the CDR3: TGTGCCAGCAGCTTAGTCCGTGGGTATAAGCAGTACTTC. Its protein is CASSLVRGYKQYF.